In its sample, the clone carrying this T cell receptor beta chain was seen once. These data come from a study of cytomegalovirus exposure and HLA in healthy donors. Researchers ran the PCR with 60 Vbeta and 13 Jbeta primers. Original analysis: Unique TCR beta chains totaled around 86 million in a later count, with roughly 11 million of them shared. The method was immunoSEQ multiplex PCR; TCRdb's version includes in-frame clones alone and lacks a portion of them. For V, J and clone size, that table is used; D and trimming come from the DNA. The sample carries fewer than 200,000 clones, around 77% recorded once. Sequenced material: PBMCs. This clonotype was obtained from a man aged 60 to 69 in good health and CMV-seronegative.

The CDR3 spells CASSSGRGGALYEQYF. The DNA for the CDR3 is TGTGCCAGCAGCTCAGGGAGGGGGGGGGCTCTTTACGAGCAGTACTTC. The rearrangement joins TRBV5-4 to TRBJ2-7; D perhaps matches TRBD2 (7 bases). This CDR3 has 16 amino acids. CDR1 SGHNT and CDR2 YYREEE come from the germline V gene (reference sequence). V was cut by 3 bases and J by 4 bases, with 20 bases left in between.